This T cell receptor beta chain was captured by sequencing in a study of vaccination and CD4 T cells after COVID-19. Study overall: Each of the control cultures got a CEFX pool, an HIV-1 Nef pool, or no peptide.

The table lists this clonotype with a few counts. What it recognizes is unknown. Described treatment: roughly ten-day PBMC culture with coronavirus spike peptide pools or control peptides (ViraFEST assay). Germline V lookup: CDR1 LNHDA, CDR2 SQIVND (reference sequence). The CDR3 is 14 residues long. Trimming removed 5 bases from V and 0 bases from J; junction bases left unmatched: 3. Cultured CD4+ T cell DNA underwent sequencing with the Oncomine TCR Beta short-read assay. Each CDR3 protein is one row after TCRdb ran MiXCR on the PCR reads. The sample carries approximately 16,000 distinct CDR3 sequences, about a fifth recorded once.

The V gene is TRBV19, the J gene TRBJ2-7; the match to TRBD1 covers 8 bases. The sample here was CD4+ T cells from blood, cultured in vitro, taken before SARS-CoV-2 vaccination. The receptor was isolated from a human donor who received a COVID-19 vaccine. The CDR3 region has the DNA TGTGCCAGTAGTGTAGGACAGGGCTCCTACGAGCAGTACTTC. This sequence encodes CASSVGQGSYEQYF.